Presented here are 11 T cell receptor beta chains from one specimen sequenced in a study of control samples from healthy donors and cancer patients. The repertoire was sequenced with immunoSEQ multiplex PCR; TCRdb's copy has only in-frame clones and lacks some. The sample consists of over 60,000 clones, 80% to 90% of them appearing once. Sequenced: PBMCs. Receptors were obtained from a woman aged 55-70 years with head and neck cancer.

This sequence joins TRBV30 and TRBJ2-3, with 9 bases that match TRBD2. With V trimmed by 2 bases and J by 5 bases, 8 bases remained unmatched. The CDR3 is 15 amino acids. The germline CDR1 and CDR2 sequences are GTSNPN and SVGIG (reference sequence). The CDR3: CAWSLASGTLDTQYF. CDR3 coding DNA: TGTGCCTGGAGTCTGGCTAGCGGGACCTTAGATACGCAGTATTTT.

V and J are TRBV28 and TRBJ1-5; D is possibly TRBD1 (6 bases). The V gene lost 6 bases and the J gene lost 5 bases, with 14 bases spanning the gap. The CDR3 is 14 residues long. CDR1 and CDR2 (germline): MDHEN, SYDVKM. As DNA, the CDR3 is TGTGCCAGCAGCTTAGACAGGCGGTATCAGCCCCAGCATTTT. Amino acid sequence: CASSLDRRYQPQHF.

This sequence joins TRBV4-1 and TRBJ2-6; the D gene is possibly TRBD2 (5 bases). Germline CDR1 MGHRA, CDR2 YSYEKL. The V gene lost 0 bases and the J gene lost 0 bases, with 9 bases spanning the gap. The length of the CDR3 is 17 residues. CDR3 sequence reads: CASSQDRTDSGANVLTF. The CDR3 nucleotides read TGCGCCAGCAGCCAAGACAGGACTGACTCTGGGGCCAACGTCCTGACTTTC.

The chain combines TRBV28 with TRBJ2-2; D uncertain. Germline values: CDR1 MDHEN, CDR2 SYDVKM. V was clipped by 7 bases and J by 7 bases, with 16 bases between them. The CDR3 consists of 14 residues. CDR3 in DNA: TGTGCCAGCACCAATTTCCCTGTGGGCGGGGAGCTGTTTTTT. Translating it yields CASTNFPVGGELFF.

The chain couples TRBV7-9 to TRBJ1-4; D gene ambiguous. CDR3 length equals 17 residues. Trimming removed 5 bases from V and 0 bases from J, with 16 bases in between. The V gene's germline CDR1 is SEHNR and CDR2 FQNEAQ (reference sequence). The CDR3 protein is CASSPPRREATNEKLFF. The CDR3, as DNA: TGTGCCAGCAGCCCCCCTCGGAGGGAAGCAACTAATGAAAAACTGTTTTTT.

The rearrangement links TRBV2 to TRBJ1-1, with 9 bases matching TRBD1. The CDR3 covers 14 residues. CDR1 and CDR2 (germline): SNHLY, FYNNEI. Trimming took 5 bases from V and 3 from J; bases not matched to a gene: 4. The CDR3 protein is CASSIQGADTEAFF. The CDR3 coding sequence is TGTGCCAGCAGTATACAGGGGGCCGACACTGAAGCTTTCTTT.

The rearrangement links TRBV29-1 to TRBJ2-7; 12 bases map to TRBD2. The trim removed 2 bases at V and 5 bases at J, leaving 7 bases unmatched. The V gene's germline CDR1 is SQVTM and CDR2 ANQGSEA. The CDR3 is made up of 15 amino acids. CDR3 region: CSVEIRLAGVNEQYF. The CDR3, as DNA: TGCAGCGTTGAAATAAGACTAGCGGGAGTGAACGAGCAGTACTTC.

The genes are TRBV28 and TRBJ2-1, with 9 bases aligning to TRBD2. J gave up 6 bases and V 6 bases, and 9 bases lay outside the gene matches. The CDR3 sequence is 15 residues long. Germline V gene sequence: CDR1 MDHEN, CDR2 SYDVKM. The CDR3 nucleotides are TGTGCCAGCAGGTTTAGCGGGAGTAAGAGCAATGAGCAGTTCTTC. The encoded protein is CASRFSGSKSNEQFF.

This chain links TRBV7-2 with TRBJ1-4, with 9 bases that match TRBD1. Germline V gene data show CDR1 as SGHTA and CDR2 as FQGNSA. The CDR3 runs to 14 residues. With V trimmed by 6 bases and J by 6 bases, 5 bases remained unmatched. This chain's CDR3 is CASSYGQGYEKLFF. CDR3 in DNA: TGTGCCAGCAGTTATGGACAGGGGTATGAAAAACTGTTTTTT.

The chain recombines TRBV19 with TRBJ1-5; 7 bases are shared with TRBD1. This CDR3 has 15 amino acids. CDR1 and CDR2 from the germline V gene are LNHDA and SQIVND (reference sequence). Germline trimming cut 4 bases from V and 0 bases from J; bases unmatched to any gene: 3. The CDR3 DNA reads TGTGCCAGTAGTAGAGGACAGGTTAGCAATCAGCCCCAGCATTTT. Amino acids: CASSRGQVSNQPQHF.

The genes are TRBV30 and TRBJ2-3; tentative D call: TRBD2 (6 bases). Germline CDR1 is GTSNPN and CDR2 is SVGIG (reference sequence). The V gene lost 3 bases and the J gene lost 2 bases, with 12 bases spanning the gap. CDR3 size: 14 residues. Here the CDR3 reads CAWRGGRSTDTQYF. In nucleotides, the CDR3 is TGTGCCTGGAGGGGGGGACGATCCACAGATACGCAGTATTTT. Using reference TRBV30 and TRBJ2-3 for the parts outside the CDR3, the full variable domain is SQTIHQWPATLVQPVGSPLSLECTVEGTSNPNLYWYRQAAGRGLQLLFYSVGIGQISSEVPQNLSASRPQDRQFILSSKKLLLSDSGFYLCAWRGGRSTDTQYFGPGTRLTVL.